The 25 T cell receptor beta chains below were found in one sample sequenced in a study of blood T cell repertoires in COVID-19. TCRdb keeps only in-frame clones here, not all; method: immunoSEQ multiplex PCR. The table has approximately 21,000 clones, around 73% seen once. Sequenced sample: peripheral blood. The receptors shown here come from a human donor in a cohort sampled during active or convalescent COVID-19.

The chain recombines TRBV12-3 or TRBV12-4 with TRBJ1-6; 7 bases are shared with TRBD1. The CDR3 consists of 13 residues. Trimming removed 8 bases from V and 4 bases from J; junction bases left unmatched: 2. The CDR3 loop reads CASAGQYNSPLHF. The DNA for the CDR3 is TGTGCCAGCGCGGGACAGTATAATTCACCCCTCCACTTT.

This clone occurred a few times. V is TRBV6-4 and J is TRBJ1-1; D perhaps matches TRBD1 (6 bases). CDR1 MRHNA and CDR2 SNTAGT come from the germline V gene. V was pared by 5 bases and J by 1 base, with 14 bases between. The CDR3 runs 15 residues. The CDR3 is CASSPTGIGNTEAFF. The CDR3 bases are TGTGCCAGCAGTCCCACAGGGATAGGGAACACTGAAGCTTTCTTT.

In DNA, the CDR3 is TGTGCCAGCAGTAACGACAGGGGTACTGAAGCTTTCTTT. Its translation: CASSNDRGTEAFF. V is TRBV28 and J is TRBJ1-1, with 8 bases fitting TRBD1. The CDR3 covers 13 residues. CDR1 and CDR2 (germline): MDHEN, SYDVKM. The V gene end was trimmed by 5 bases and the J gene end by 5 bases; junction bases not matched to a gene: 4.

This clone was picked up a small number of times. This chain joins TRBV7-9 and TRBJ1-6; 8 bases agree with TRBD1. Germline CDR1 and CDR2: SEHNR and FQNEAQ (reference sequence). The V gene end was trimmed by 3 bases and the J gene end by 7 bases; junction bases not matched to a gene: 5. The CDR3 consists of 15 residues. The chain's CDR3 is CASSFGTGGNSPLHF. CDR3 nucleotide sequence: TGTGCCAGCAGCTTTGGGACAGGAGGAAATTCACCCCTCCACTTT.

V gene TRBV28 combines with J gene TRBJ1-2; a possible D gene is TRBD1 (5 bases). Germline CDR1 reads MDHEN; CDR2 reads SYDVKM. Trimming removed 4 bases at V and 2 bases at J, with 8 bases between. This CDR3 has 13 amino acids. As DNA, the CDR3 is TGTGCCAGCAGTTCGACAGCCAACTATGGCTACACCTTC. Translated: CASSSTANYGYTF.

Concerning this clone itself: Mismatch with germline at one junction end may stem from a read error. The chain links TRBV14 to TRBJ2-1; D is perhaps TRBD2 (6 bases). The CDR3 length is 16 residues. From germline, CDR1 is SGHDN and CDR2 FVKESK. The CDR3 nucleotides read TGTGCCAGCAGCAAAGAAGTGGGGGGTAGCATCAATGAGCAGTTCTTC. It yields the protein CASSKEVGGSINEQFF. Combining the CDR3 with reference TRBV14 and TRBJ2-1 gives the whole variable domain EAGVTQFPSHSVIEKGQTVTLRCDPISGHDNLYWYRRVMGKEIKFLLHFVKESKQDESGMPNNRFLAERTGGTYSTLKVQPAELEDSGVYFCASSKEVGGSINEQFFGPGTRLTVL.

The rearrangement joins TRBV5-4 to TRBJ2-7; possible D gene TRBD1, 5 bases. The CDR3 is 16 amino acids. Trimming stripped 4 bases from V and 0 bases from J, with 17 bases between. Germline V gene sequence: CDR1 SGHNT, CDR2 YYREEE (reference sequence). CDR3 nucleotides: TGTGCCAGCAGCCGCGGAGTAAGGGGTAGCTCCTACGAGCAGTACGTC. Amino acid sequence: CASSRGVRGSSYEQYV.

The gene calls are TRBV30 and TRBJ2-3; tentatively, D is TRBD1 (5 bases). V was cut by 3 bases and J by 4 bases, with 8 bases left in between. CDR3 length equals 12 residues. In germline, CDR1 is GTSNPN, CDR2 SVGIG (reference sequence). The CDR3 here is CAWRGASDTQYF. For the CDR3, the DNA is TGTGCCTGGAGAGGGGCCTCAGATACGCAGTATTTT.

The J gene is TRBJ1-5, the V gene TRBV5-1, with 8 bases fitting TRBD1. The CDR3 spans 16 residues. The V gene's germline CDR1 is SGHRS and CDR2 YFSETQ. After removal of 2 bases from V and 6 bases from J, the junction contained 10 bases not matched to a gene. CDR3 sequence (DNA): TGCGCCAGCAGCTTAACCGGACAGGGCGGATCTCAGCCCCAGCATTTT. As protein: CASSLTGQGGSQPQHF.

The table lists this clone with a count of one. This chain joins TRBV19 and TRBJ2-3; 7 bases fit TRBD1. The trim removed 7 bases at V and 3 bases at J, leaving 7 bases unmatched. The CDR3 totals 14 residues. Germline V gene sequence: CDR1 LNHDA, CDR2 SQIVND (reference sequence). The DNA for the CDR3 is TGTGCCAGTAATCCAACAGGGGCAACAGATACGCAGTATTTT. Translation gives CASNPTGATDTQYF.

The chain carries TRBV9 and TRBJ2-1; D might be TRBD2 (6 bases). The CDR3 is made up of 16 amino acids. CDR1 and CDR2 from the germline V gene are SGDLS and YYNGEE. Trimming pared 0 bases from V and 8 bases from J, leaving 18 bases between. CDR3 in amino acids: CASSVVRGLSTDEQFF. CDR3 DNA sequence: TGTGCCAGCAGCGTAGTTAGGGGACTCTCGACGGATGAGCAGTTCTTC.

The chain is built from TRBV7-2 and TRBJ2-5, with TRBD2 matching over 10 bases. V was clipped by 4 bases and J by 2 bases; unmatched bases: 4. The CDR3 is 15 amino acids. Germline V gene sequence: CDR1 SGHTA, CDR2 FQGNSA. The CDR3 DNA follows: TGTGCCAGCAGCTCGATAGCGGGAGGACAAGAGACCCAGTACTTC. Amino acid sequence: CASSSIAGGQETQYF.

This clone came up once. The chain combines TRBV19 with TRBJ2-1; D perhaps matches TRBD1 (7 bases). The germline gives CDR1 LNHDA, CDR2 SQIVND (reference sequence). The V and J ends lost 6 bases and 7 bases respectively, with 16 bases between them. The CDR3 runs 14 residues. The CDR3 loop is CASSAGQPFNEQFF. As DNA, the CDR3 is TGTGCCAGTAGCGCGGGACAGCCGTTTAATGAGCAGTTCTTC.

A few counts support this clone. This rearrangement joins TRBV30 to TRBJ2-5; D not certain. Germline CDR1 is GTSNPN and CDR2 is SVGIG (reference sequence). Trimming cost V 0 bases and J 2 bases, with 4 bases left between them. This CDR3 has 12 amino acids. This CDR3 reads CAWSVSQETQYF. CDR3 DNA: TGTGCCTGGAGTGTATCGCAAGAGACCCAGTACTTC.

The chain joins TRBV9 to TRBJ2-1; D is unresolved. The CDR3 runs to 14 residues. The V end lost 0 bases, the J end lost 9 bases, and 13 bases lay between the germline ends. Germline CDR1 is SGDLS and CDR2 is YYNGEE. CDR3 residues: CASSVELVSTEQFF. The CDR3 DNA sequence: TGTGCCAGCAGCGTAGAGCTAGTATCAACTGAGCAGTTCTTC.

The chain links TRBV28 to TRBJ1-2; 8 bases fit TRBD1. Germline loops: CDR1 MDHEN, CDR2 SYDVKM. V trimming: 6 bases; J trimming: 11 bases; junction bases outside the gene matches: 17. The CDR3 length is 15 residues. This CDR3 reads CASRPSGGTGSRYTF. CDR3 DNA: TGTGCCAGCAGGCCCTCCGGCGGGACAGGTTCGCGATACACCTTC.

V gene TRBV6-4 combines with J gene TRBJ1-2, with unresolved D. Per the germline V gene, CDR1 is MRHNA and CDR2 is SNTAGT. Trimming left V 3 bases short and J 6 bases short, with 14 bases between. This CDR3 has 14 amino acids. In DNA form, the CDR3 reads TGTGCCAGCAGTGAGCGGGCCGGCGGCCATGGCTACACCTTC. Translating it yields CASSERAGGHGYTF.

This chain joins TRBV7-2 and TRBJ2-1; 9 bases agree with TRBD1. V was clipped by 5 bases and J by 3 bases; unmatched bases: 17. The CDR3 covers 19 residues. Germline loops: CDR1 SGHTA, CDR2 FQGNSA. CDR3 sequence reads: CASSIPTTTGGRNYNEQFF. CDR3 coding DNA: TGTGCCAGCAGCATACCGACAACAACAGGGGGCCGGAACTACAATGAGCAGTTCTTC.

CDR3 amino acids: CASSDRVDGYTF. The CDR3, as DNA: TGTGCCAGCTCCGACAGGGTCGACGGCTACACCTTC. The chain uses TRBV18 and TRBJ1-2, with 7 bases identical to TRBD1. J was trimmed by 8 bases and V by 6 bases; bases with no gene match: 6. The CDR3 covers 12 residues. Germline values: CDR1 KGHSH, CDR2 LQKENI.

The chain is built from TRBV3-1 (or the pseudogene TRBV3-2) and TRBJ2-3; 8 bases map to TRBD2. V dropped 1 base and J dropped 4; count of bases not matched to a gene: 7. CDR3 length equals 16 residues. The germline CDR1 and CDR2 sequences are LGHDT and YNNKEL (reference sequence). CDR3 residues: CASSQGPSGWADTQYF. CDR3 bases: TGTGCCAGCAGCCAAGGTCCTAGCGGGTGGGCAGATACGCAGTATTTT.

This chain joins TRBV14 and TRBJ2-5; 8 bases line up with TRBD1. This CDR3 has 17 residues. Germline V lookup: CDR1 SGHDN, CDR2 FVKESK. The V and J ends lost 1 base and 2 bases, in that order; junction bases with no gene match: 9. The CDR3 DNA is TGTGCCAGCAGCCAAGGGGACAGGTGGGGAGAGCAAGAGACCCAGTACTTC. It codes for CASSQGDRWGEQETQYF.

The rearrangement links TRBV28 to TRBJ2-7, with 7 bases matching TRBD1. CDR3 length: 13 amino acids. Trimming at V came to 4 bases and at J to 7 bases, leaving 7 bases not matched to a gene. Germline CDR1 is MDHEN and CDR2 is SYDVKM. CDR3 bases: TGTGCCAGCAGTTCTAGGGGGCTATGGGAGCAGTACTTC. Translated: CASSSRGLWEQYF.

The chain uses TRBV5-1 and TRBJ2-2; 13 bases match TRBD2. Germline V CDR1 and CDR2: SGHRS, YFSETQ. The junction had 16 bases not matched to a gene; V was cut back by 4 bases and J by 7 bases. The CDR3 runs 19 residues. The CDR3 bases are TGCGCCAGCAGCCCTAGAGGCGAACTAGCGGGAGGGCCGCACGGGGAGCTGTTTTTT. Protein: CASSPRGELAGGPHGELFF.

The CDR3: CASSPSLEQAYEQYF. DNA for the CDR3: TGTGCCAGCTCACCATCCCTCGAGCAGGCCTACGAGCAGTACTTC. The chain employs TRBV18 and TRBJ2-7, with no clear D. CDR3 length: 15 amino acids. V gave up 2 bases and J gave up 2 bases, with 13 bases separating them. Germline CDR1 is KGHSH and CDR2 is LQKENI. The whole variable domain, filled in from reference TRBV18 and TRBJ2-7, reads NAGVMQNPRHLVRRRGQEARLRCSPMKGHSHVYWYRQLPEEGLKFMVYLQKENIIDESGMPKERFSAEFPKEGPSILRIQQVVRGDSAAYFCASSPSLEQAYEQYFGPGTRLTVT.

V and J are TRBV4-1 and TRBJ2-3, with D possibly being TRBD1 (6 bases). Germline lookup yields CDR1 MGHRA and CDR2 YSYEKL. V dropped 1 base and J dropped 4 bases, with 12 bases sitting between them. CDR3 length equals 15 residues. The CDR3: CASSQVYEGADTQYF. CDR3 DNA: TGCGCCAGCAGCCAAGTGTACGAGGGGGCAGATACGCAGTATTTT.